This T cell receptor (beta chain) was identified during a study of OX40 agonist ivuxolimab in advanced cancers. Context from the whole study: Ivuxolimab, which targeted the costimulatory receptor OX40 (CD134), was an agonistic, fully human IgG2 monoclonal antibody. Intravenous ivuxolimab was administered to patients every 2 weeks at six dose levels: 0.01, 0.1, 0.3, 1.5, 3 and 10 mg/kg. Of the 50 to 55 dose-escalation patients, hepatocellular carcinoma was present in about 20, melanoma in roughly 15, renal cell carcinoma in 9 and head and neck cancer in 9. A male proportion of 70% to 90% and a mean age of 60 years, ranging from 23 to 79, were recorded for the dose-escalation cohort. Prior anti-PD-1, anti-PD-L1 or anti-CTLA-4 therapy was permitted, and checkpoint inhibitors had been received by under 50% of dose-escalation patients. Three dose-escalation patients achieved partial responses, one with hepatocellular carcinoma and two with cutaneous melanoma. Peripheral TCRbeta sequencing was intended to test whether TCR sequence diversity was altered and clonal T-cell expansion was caused by ivuxolimab. The paper covers the monotherapy dose-escalation part of the phase I ivuxolimab trial, which included N ≈ 52 patients.

To sequence the TCRbeta CDR3 region, genomic DNA was isolated from the sorted cells. The immunoSEQ Assay was used for sequencing of TCRbeta CDR3 regions. In its TCRdb copy, this immuneACCESS table keeps in-frame sequences only and misses some clones. Where compared with another copy, unresolved V genes explain less than half of these, and the others have no known cause. The sample data list under 70,000 clones, and more than 75% of these were observed just once. The leading ten clones occupy approximately 2% of the sample. As regards this clone: Its antigen is currently not known. The input lacks base qualities; no much larger clone sits a single base away.

The trial excluded patients who had a history of autoimmune disease or were on systemic immunosuppression. Peripheral blood for TCR sequencing was collected from all dose cohorts at baseline, on cycle 4 day 1, and on cycle 7 day 1. The samples were drawn from a first-in-human, open-label, multicenter phase I dose-escalation trial of ivuxolimab. The trial enrolled adults with locally advanced or metastatic head and neck squamous cell, hepatocellular, melanoma or renal cell carcinoma. Before TCR sequencing, CD4+ T cells and CD8+ T cells from peripheral blood were sorted into separate populations. The germline V gene specifies SGHRS as CDR1 and YFSETQ as CDR2. V gives up 1 base and J gives up 7 bases, and the segment between their germline ends measures 5 bases. The CDR3 has 12 amino acids, counting the end cysteine and phenylalanine. The retained sequence is limited to the CDR3, 36 bases, with the frame set at the first base.

The research as a whole found: Low levels of normalized T-cell clonal expansion were also seen in some patients who did not respond. After ivuxolimab, expanded clones were on average more numerous among CD8+ T cells than among CD4+ T cells. Clonal expansion of both CD4+ and CD8+ blood T cells was observed from baseline to week 6 at doses 0.1 to 3.0 mg/kg. Partial responders in the 0.1-3.0 mg/kg groups had among the lowest normalized peripheral clonal expansion, especially among CD8+ T cells. The antigen specificity of the peripheral T cells that underwent clonal expansion was not determined.

The input for sequencing was CD4+ or CD8+ T cells sorted from blood, taken in a trial of the OX40 agonist ivuxolimab. The V and J segments used are TRBV5-1 and TRBJ2-2, with the D gene uncertain. This sequence was found in an adult with an advanced solid tumor such as melanoma, head and neck, liver or kidney cancer. The CDR3 is CASSLNYGELFF. The bases are TGCGCCAGCAGCTTGAATTACGGGGAGCTGTTTTTT.